This TCR beta chain emerged from a study of control samples from healthy donors and cancer patients. Clones were sequenced by immunoSEQ multiplex PCR, and TCRdb holds only the in-frame ones, with some missing. The sample includes over 110,000 clones, more than 85% of them seen just once. Germline V gene data show CDR1 as SNHLY and CDR2 as FYNNEI. This CDR3 spans 13 amino acids. V lost 0 bases and J 6 bases, leaving 9 bases between the germline ends. This chain connects TRBV2 to TRBJ2-7, with unresolved D. The source material was blood. The TCR comes from a woman in her 30s in good health. CDR3 in DNA: TGTGCCAGCAGTGAAGCAGATCAGCGCGAGCAGTACTTC. This sequence encodes CASSEADQREQYF. Full variable domain (rest looked up from reference TRBV2 and TRBJ2-7): EPEVTQTPSHQVTQMGQEVILRCVPISNHLYFYWYRQILGQKVEFLVSFYNNEISEKSEIFDDQFSVERPDGSNFTLKIRSTKLEDSAMYFCASSEADQREQYFGPGTRLTVT.